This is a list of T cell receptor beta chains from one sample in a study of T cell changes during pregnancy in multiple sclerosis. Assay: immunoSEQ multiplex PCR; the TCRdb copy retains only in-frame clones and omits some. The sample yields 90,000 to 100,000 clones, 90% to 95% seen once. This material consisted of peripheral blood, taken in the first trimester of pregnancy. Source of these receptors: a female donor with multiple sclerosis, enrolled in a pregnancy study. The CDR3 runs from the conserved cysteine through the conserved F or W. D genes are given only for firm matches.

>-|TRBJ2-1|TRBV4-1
TGCGCCAGCAGCCATCCTCTTGGGGCTGGCTACAATGAGCAGTTCTTC
CASSHPLGAGYNEQFF
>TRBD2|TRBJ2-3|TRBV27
TGTGCCAGCAGTTCAATCCGACTAGCGGGGGGCCCTAGCACAGATACGCAGTATTTT
CASSSIRLAGGPSTDTQYF
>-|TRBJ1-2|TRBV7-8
TGTGCCAGCAGCTTAGCGCGTTCCGATGGCTACACCTTC
CASSLARSDGYTF
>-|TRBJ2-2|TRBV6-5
TGTGCCACCCGGGGGGCGGGATATCTCACCGGGGAGCTGTTTTTT
CATRGAGYLTGELFF
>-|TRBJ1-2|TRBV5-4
TGTGCCAGCAGCTTGAGGGGACAAAACTATGGCTACACCTTC
CASSLRGQNYGYTF
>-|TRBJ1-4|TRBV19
TGTGCCAGTAGTATTCCAGGTTTCAACGAAAAACTGTTTTTT
CASSIPGFNEKLFF
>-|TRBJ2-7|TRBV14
TGTGCCAGCAGCCCCGGGGTATCGGACGAGCAGTACTTC
CASSPGVSDEQYF
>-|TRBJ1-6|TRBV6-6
TGTGCCAGCAGTTGGAGGAGCTCCTATAATTCACCCCTCCACTTT
CASSWRSSYNSPLHF
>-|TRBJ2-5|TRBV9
TGTGCCAGCAGCGTTTCCGGGGTCGCGACCCAGTACTTC
CASSVSGVATQYF
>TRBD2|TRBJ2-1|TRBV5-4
TGTGCCAGCAGTTTAGCGGGGGGCCACAATGAGCAGTTCTTC
CASSLAGGHNEQFF
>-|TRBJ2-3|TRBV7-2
TGTGCCAGCAGCCACACAGATACGCAGTATTTT
CASSHTDTQYF
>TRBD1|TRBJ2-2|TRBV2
TGTGCCAGCAGACCCACAGGGGGGTCTCCCGGGGAGCTGTTTTTT
CASRPTGGSPGELFF
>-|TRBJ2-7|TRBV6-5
TGTGCCAGCAGTTCCCCATTGCAGGGGAAGTACTTC
CASSSPLQGKYF
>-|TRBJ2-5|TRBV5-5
TGTGCCAGCAGCTTGGGTCAGGGGTTCGAGACCCAGTACTTC
CASSLGQGFETQYF
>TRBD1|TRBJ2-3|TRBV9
TGTGCCAGCAAAGGGGGCAGTGGAACAGATACGCAGTATTTT
CASKGGSGTDTQYF
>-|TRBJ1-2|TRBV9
TGTGCCAGCAGCCCTTCGGAGGGCAGAATTAACTATGGCTACACCTTC
CASSPSEGRINYGYTF
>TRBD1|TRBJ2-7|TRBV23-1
TGCGCCAGCAGTCAATCGTTGAACCGGGACAGTGGTTTAGGCTCCTACGAGCAGTACTTC
CASSQSLNRDSGLGSYEQYF
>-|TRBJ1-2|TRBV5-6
TGTGCCAGCAGCTTGGACCAGGGGAGTCTTACTGCTAACTATGGCTACACCTTC
CASSLDQGSLTANYGYTF
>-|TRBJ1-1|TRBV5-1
TGCGCCAGCAGCTTGGTGGCGGACACTGAAGCTTTCTTT
CASSLVADTEAFF
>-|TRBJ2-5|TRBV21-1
TGTGCCAGCAGCAAAGCGGAGGGCGAGGAGACCCAGTACTTC
CASSKAEGEETQYF